The source of this TCR beta chain is a study of cytomegalovirus exposure and HLA in healthy donors. Study results and caveats: Researchers counted 150 to 200 TCR beta chains as cytomegalovirus-associated.

The CDR3 has 12 amino acids. Trimming left V 6 bases short and J 6 bases short, with 9 bases between. Germline V gene sequence: CDR1 MDHEN, CDR2 SYDVKM. Turning to this clone: Its antigen is unidentified.

Amplification used 60 Vbeta primers and 13 Jbeta primers. Assay: immunoSEQ multiplex PCR; the TCRdb copy retains only in-frame clones and omits some. The profile shows some 140,000 clones, 60% to 85% of them singletons. The sequencing input was PBMCs. The sequence was obtained from a woman aged 40 to 49 in good health and CMV-seronegative. The chain uses TRBV28 and TRBJ1-5, with D tentatively TRBD1 (5 bases). The CDR3 reads CASREGRQPQHF. Written as DNA, the CDR3 is TGTGCCAGCAGGGAGGGGCGTCAGCCCCAGCATTTT. The entire variable domain, with the rest obtained from reference TRBV28 and TRBJ1-5, is as follows: DVKVTQSSRYLVKRTGEKVFLECVQDMDHENMFWYRQDPGLGLRLIYFSYDVKMKEKGDIPEGYSVSREKKERFSLILESASTNQTSMYLCASREGRQPQHFGDGTRLSIL.